The 27 T cell receptor beta chains below were found in one sample sequenced in a study of blood T cell repertoires in COVID-19. Sequenced by immunoSEQ multiplex PCR; TCRdb stores in-frame clones only, minus some. Here the sample spans around 130,000 clones, roughly three quarters being singletons. Sequenced sample: peripheral blood. These receptors all come from a human donor in a cohort sampled during active COVID-19.

The genes are TRBV11-3 and TRBJ2-7; 9 bases fit TRBD1. CDR3 length: 14 residues. V trimming: 5 bases; J trimming: 3 bases; junction bases outside the gene matches: 5. Germline lookup yields CDR1 SGHNT and CDR2 YENEEA. The CDR3: CASSLRQGVYEQYF. The CDR3, as DNA: TGTGCCAGCAGCCTACGACAGGGGGTCTACGAGCAGTACTTC.

The rearrangement uses TRBV20-1 and TRBJ2-3; 7 positions agree with TRBD2. Trimming at V came to 3 bases and at J to 0 bases, leaving 9 bases not matched to a gene. Germline CDR1 reads DFQATT; CDR2 reads SNEGSKA (reference sequence). The CDR3 consists of 16 residues. CDR3 in DNA: TGCAGTGCTAGTCTAACACTAGCGACTAGCACAGATACGCAGTATTTT. Its translation: CSASLTLATSTDTQYF.

This chain uses TRBV6-4 with TRBJ2-3; maybe TRBD1 (6 bases). The CDR3 sequence is 14 residues long. CDR1 MRHNA and CDR2 SNTAGT come from the germline V gene. Deletions cut 3 bases from V and 6 bases from J, with 13 bases between. For the CDR3, the DNA is TGTGCCAGCAGTGATGGGGGCCAAACGGATACGCAGTATTTT. It translates to CASSDGGQTDTQYF.

The chain joins TRBV25-1 to TRBJ2-7; a weak D match, TRBD2 (5 bases). The length of the CDR3 is 14 residues. From germline, CDR1 is MGHDK and CDR2 SYGVNS. V dropped 8 bases and J dropped 2 bases, with 16 bases sitting between them. The CDR3 is CASSERALTYEQYF. The CDR3 DNA follows: TGTGCCAGCTCTGAGAGGGCTCTAACCTACGAGCAGTACTTC.

This chain links TRBV6-5 with TRBJ1-1; a possible D gene is TRBD1 (6 bases). This CDR3 spans 14 amino acids. Germline CDR1 and CDR2: MNHEY and SVGAGI. V was shortened by 5 bases and J by 4 bases, with 14 bases between the two germline ends. The CDR3 sequence is CASSPPGEFTEAFF. CDR3 DNA: TGTGCCAGCAGTCCCCCAGGGGAGTTCACTGAAGCTTTCTTT.

The J gene is TRBJ1-2, the V gene TRBV3-1 (or the pseudogene TRBV3-2); TRBD1 matches 8 bases. The CDR3 has 16 amino acids. V gave up 4 bases and J gave up 4 bases; unmatched junction bases: 11. Germline CDR1 is LGHDT and CDR2 is YNNKEL (reference sequence). The CDR3 reads CASSPRGTGLSYGYTF. The CDR3 DNA reads TGTGCCAGCAGCCCCAGAGGGACAGGACTCTCCTATGGCTACACCTTC.

The chain joins TRBV29-1 to TRBJ1-2, with D maybe TRBD1 (5 bases). This CDR3 is 13 amino acids long. V was pared by 4 bases and J by 3 bases, with 12 bases between. Per the germline V gene, CDR1 is SQVTM and CDR2 is ANQGSEA. The CDR3 DNA follows: TGCAGCGTTGCCCCGGGGGAGGACTATGGCTACACCTTC. This gives the protein CSVAPGEDYGYTF.

This clone was observed a few times. The rearrangement uses TRBV19 and TRBJ2-7; TRBD2 matches at 14 bases. Germline values: CDR1 LNHDA, CDR2 SQIVND (reference sequence). The length of the CDR3 is 15 residues. V trimming: 4 bases; J trimming: 6 bases; junction bases outside the gene matches: 5. This CDR3 is CASSTGLAGVGEQYF. The CDR3 DNA sequence: TGTGCCAGTAGTACGGGACTAGCGGGAGTGGGCGAGCAGTACTTC.

The chain has TRBV7-2 and TRBJ1-1; D is unclear. This CDR3 is 14 amino acids long. Trimming stripped 5 bases from V and 3 bases from J, with 13 bases between. Germline V gene sequence: CDR1 SGHTA, CDR2 FQGNSA. CDR3 protein: CASSPLSSDTEAFF. CDR3 sequence (DNA): TGTGCCAGCAGCCCCCTTTCGAGTGACACTGAAGCTTTCTTT. The whole variable domain, filled in from reference TRBV7-2 and TRBJ1-1, reads GAGVSQSPSNKVTEKGKDVELRCDPISGHTALYWYRQSLGQGLEFLIYFQGNSAPDKSGLPSDRFSAERTGGSVSTLTIQRTQQEDSAVYLCASSPLSSDTEAFFGQGTRLTVV.

The V and J genes are TRBV21-1 and TRBJ1-3; TRBD1 is the table's D call, not checked against the DNA. TRBV21-1 is termed a pseudogene. The CDR3 is 18 residues long. The CDR3: CASSRPPTGGLSGNTIYF. CDR3 in DNA: TGTGCCAGCAGCCGACCCCCCACAGGGGGACTTTCCGGAAACACCATATATTTT.

The V call is TRBV28, the J call TRBJ2-6; 7 nucleotides line up with TRBD1. CDR1 and CDR2 from the germline V gene are MDHEN and SYDVKM. The trim removed 7 bases at V and 0 bases at J, leaving 9 bases unmatched. CDR3 length: 17 amino acids. This CDR3 reads CASTSLTGFSGANVLTF. DNA of the CDR3: TGTGCCAGCACCTCGCTGACAGGGTTCTCTGGGGCCAACGTCCTGACTTTC.

The chain links TRBV4-1 to TRBJ1-4, with a possible D match to TRBD1 (5 bases). V lost 2 bases and J lost 0, with 10 bases in between. Germline V gene sequence: CDR1 MGHRA, CDR2 YSYEKL. The CDR3 is made up of 16 amino acids. In nucleotides, the CDR3 is TGCGCCAGCAGCCAATGGACACTCCCAACTAATGAAAAACTGTTTTTT. This codes for CASSQWTLPTNEKLFF.

This rearrangement joins TRBV7-8 to TRBJ2-7; TRBD1 matches at 10 bases. V shed 7 bases, J shed 6 bases, and the junction held 6 bases outside the gene matches. The germline V gene has CDR1 SGHVS and CDR2 FQNEAQ. CDR3 size: 13 residues. CDR3 sequence: CASTWDRGREQYF. In DNA, the CDR3 is TGTGCCAGCACGTGGGACAGGGGTCGCGAGCAGTACTTC.

Only a few counts were recorded for this clone. The chain uses TRBV5-1 and TRBJ2-7; 9 nucleotides line up with TRBD1. CDR1 is SGHRS and CDR2 is YFSETQ in the germline V gene. V gave up 2 bases and J gave up 3 bases; unmatched junction bases: 3. The CDR3 has 14 residues. The CDR3 sequence: CASSFGTGYYEQYF. The CDR3 DNA is TGCGCCAGCAGCTTTGGGACAGGGTACTACGAGCAGTACTTC.

V and J are TRBV12-5 and TRBJ2-7; 8 positions match TRBD2. Per the germline V gene, CDR1 is LGHNT and CDR2 is FRNRAP. V gave up 3 bases and J gave up 2 bases; unmatched junction bases: 6. The CDR3 covers 15 residues. The CDR3 coding sequence is TGTGCTAGTGGTTTCCCCCAGCGGGGGACCTACGAGCAGTACTTC. Amino acids: CASGFPQRGTYEQYF. Full variable domain (missing parts from reference TRBV12-5 and TRBJ2-7): DARVTQTPRHKVTEMGQEVTMRCQPILGHNTVFWYRQTMMQGLELLAYFRNRAPLDDSGMPKDRFSAEMPDATLATLKIQPSEPRDSAVYFCASGFPQRGTYEQYFGPGTRLTVT.

The gene calls are TRBV28 and TRBJ2-1; D unclear. V was clipped by 6 bases and J by 6 bases, with 9 bases between them. This CDR3 spans 12 amino acids. Germline CDR1 is MDHEN and CDR2 is SYDVKM. CDR3 in amino acids: CASSLLLNEQFF. CDR3 sequence (DNA): TGTGCCAGCAGCCTACTACTCAATGAGCAGTTCTTC.

This clone was found once. The chain combines TRBV4-1 with TRBJ1-2; tentatively, D is TRBD1 (5 bases). Germline V gene lookup returns CDR1 MGHRA and CDR2 YSYEKL. V was cut by 0 bases and J by 4 bases, with 9 bases left in between. This CDR3 is 14 amino acids long. The CDR3 is CASSQEPGVYGYTF. For the CDR3, the DNA is TGCGCCAGCAGCCAAGAACCGGGGGTCTATGGCTACACCTTC.

The chain has TRBV7-2 and TRBJ2-7; 9 bases fit TRBD1. The CDR3 is 14 residues long. Germline V gene data show CDR1 as SGHTA and CDR2 as FQGNSA. V dropped 4 bases and J dropped 7; count of bases not matched to a gene: 8. The CDR3 reads CASSSGTGRREQYF. The CDR3, as DNA: TGTGCCAGCAGCTCAGGGACAGGGAGGAGGGAGCAGTACTTC.

The chain employs TRBV19 and TRBJ2-7, with 7 bases lining up with TRBD1. V lost 1 base, J lost 4 bases, and 4 bases stayed unmatched. The CDR3 totals 14 residues. From germline, CDR1 is LNHDA and CDR2 SQIVND (reference sequence). The CDR3 DNA sequence: TGTGCCAGTAGTATAGCCGGGACAGAGTACGAGCAGTACTTC. Its translation: CASSIAGTEYEQYF.

In this sample, this clone turned up once. This chain connects TRBV6-4 to TRBJ2-6; 8 bases line up with TRBD1. Trimming cost V 6 bases and J 1 base; bases outside gene matches: 2. This CDR3 is built from 15 residues. Germline CDR1 and CDR2: MRHNA and SNTAGT. The DNA of the CDR3 is TGTGCCAGCAGCTGGGACAGGTCTGGGGCCAACGTCCTGACTTTC. Encoded protein: CASSWDRSGANVLTF.

This clone was counted once. This chain uses TRBV28 with TRBJ2-7; 8 nucleotides line up with TRBD1. With V trimmed by 4 bases and J by 6 bases, 11 bases remained unmatched. Germline CDR1 reads MDHEN; CDR2 reads SYDVKM. This CDR3 spans 15 amino acids. CDR3 protein: CASSSGQGGLGEQYF. The CDR3 region has the DNA TGTGCCAGCAGTTCCGGACAGGGAGGCCTGGGCGAGCAGTACTTC.

This chain connects TRBV4-1 to TRBJ2-3, with D perhaps TRBD1 (6 bases). V lost 4 bases, J lost 0 bases, and 11 bases lay in between. Germline V gene sequence: CDR1 MGHRA, CDR2 YSYEKL. This CDR3 spans 15 amino acids. The chain's CDR3 is CASSPWTASTDTQYF. DNA for the CDR3: TGCGCCAGCAGCCCTTGGACAGCTAGCACAGATACGCAGTATTTT.

This clone showed up just a few times. This chain connects TRBV5-1 to TRBJ2-7, with 7 bases identical to TRBD1. CDR1 and CDR2 from the germline V gene are SGHRS and YFSETQ. This CDR3 region has 12 residues. V shed 4 bases, J shed 3 bases, and the junction held 1 base outside the gene matches. DNA of the CDR3: TGCGCCAGCAGCGACAGGGACTACGAGCAGTACTTC. Its protein product is CASSDRDYEQYF.

The chain recombines TRBV25-1 with TRBJ2-7; D may be TRBD1 (6 bases). V lost 8 bases, J lost 1 base, and 15 bases lay in between. The germline V gene has CDR1 MGHDK and CDR2 SYGVNS. This CDR3 has 14 amino acids. CDR3 coding DNA: TGTGCCAGCGTGGGGCCCGGACAGTCCTACGAGCAGTACTTC. Its protein product is CASVGPGQSYEQYF.

The chain recombines TRBV28 with TRBJ1-2, with a weak D call TRBD1 (5 bases). Germline V CDR1 and CDR2: MDHEN, SYDVKM. With 1 base removed from V and 0 bases from J, the gap between germline ends came to 15 bases. The CDR3 has 17 amino acids. CDR3 sequence: CASSLSQDSPANYGYTF. The CDR3 coding sequence is TGTGCCAGCAGTTTATCTCAAGACAGTCCAGCTAACTATGGCTACACCTTC.

The chain combines TRBV7-8 with TRBJ2-7; TRBD2 aligns across 8 bases. After removal of 2 bases from V and 4 bases from J, the junction contained 10 bases not matched to a gene. Germline V gene data show CDR1 as SGHVS and CDR2 as FQNEAQ. The CDR3 extends over 16 amino acids. The CDR3 DNA follows: TGTGCCAGCAGCTTAAACTCGGGGGGGGCTTATTACGAGCAGTACTTC. Its protein product is CASSLNSGGAYYEQYF.

This clone was counted once. J is TRBJ2-5 and V is TRBV7-9; 10 bases line up with TRBD2. The length of the CDR3 is 14 residues. V lost 5 bases and J lost 4; bases outside the gene matches: 4. CDR1 and CDR2 (germline): SEHNR, FQNEAQ (reference sequence). CDR3 loop: CASSASGGGETQYF. The DNA of the CDR3 is TGTGCCAGCAGCGCTAGCGGGGGAGGAGAGACCCAGTACTTC.